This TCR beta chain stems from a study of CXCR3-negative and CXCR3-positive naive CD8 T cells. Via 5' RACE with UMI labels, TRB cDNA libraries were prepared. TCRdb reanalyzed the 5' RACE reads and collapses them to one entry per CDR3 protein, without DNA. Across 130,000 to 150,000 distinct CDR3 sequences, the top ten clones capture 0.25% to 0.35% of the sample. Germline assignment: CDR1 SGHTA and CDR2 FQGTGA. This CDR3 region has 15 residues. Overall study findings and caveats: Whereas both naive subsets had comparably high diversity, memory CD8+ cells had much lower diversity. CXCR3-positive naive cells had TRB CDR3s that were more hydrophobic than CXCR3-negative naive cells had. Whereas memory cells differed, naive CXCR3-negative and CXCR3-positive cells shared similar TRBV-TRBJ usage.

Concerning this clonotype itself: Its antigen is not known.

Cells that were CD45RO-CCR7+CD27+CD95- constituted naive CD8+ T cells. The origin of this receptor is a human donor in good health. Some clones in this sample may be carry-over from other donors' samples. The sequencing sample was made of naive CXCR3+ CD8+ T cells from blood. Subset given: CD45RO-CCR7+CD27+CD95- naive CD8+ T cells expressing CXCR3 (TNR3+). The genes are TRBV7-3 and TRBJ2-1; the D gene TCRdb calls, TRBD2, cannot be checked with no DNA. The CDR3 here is CASSRLAGGYNEQFF.